What follows are 5 T cell receptor beta chains derived from one specimen sequenced in a study of early T cells in non-severe SARS-CoV-2 infection. TCRdb fed the 5' RACE reads into MiXCR, producing one record per CDR3 protein. The sample consists of 30,000 to 35,000 distinct CDR3 sequences, under 4.5% of them appearing once. The material sequenced was whole blood. These receptor sequences come from an adult who was a healthcare worker with PCR-confirmed SARS-CoV-2 infection or an uninfected control (not recorded which).

This clonotype showed up many times. The J gene is TRBJ2-1, the V gene TRBV18, with 8 bases identical to TRBD2. The CDR3 runs to 15 residues. The germline gives CDR1 KGHSH, CDR2 LQKENI. V trimming: 3 bases; J trimming: 7 bases; junction bases outside the gene matches: 8. CDR3 protein: CASSPGRAGVNEQFF. CDR3 DNA: TGTGCCAGCTCACCCGGAAGAGCGGGAGTTAATGAGCAGTTCTTC.

This clonotype was counted many times. The chain carries TRBV5-1 and TRBJ1-1, with a possible D match to TRBD1 (6 bases). Germline CDR1 and CDR2: SGHRS and YFSETQ. This CDR3 contains 13 residues. Trimming removed 8 bases from V and 1 base from J, with 12 bases in between. The CDR3 DNA is TGCGCCAGTATTGGGACAACGAACACTGAAGCTTTCTTT. Protein product: CASIGTTNTEAFF.

The chain recombines TRBV10-1 with TRBJ2-5; 7 bases match TRBD1. Germline trimming cut 8 bases from V and 1 base from J; bases unmatched to any gene: 7. Germline CDR1 WNHNN, CDR2 SYGVQD (reference sequence). This CDR3 comprises 14 residues. CDR3 loop: CASGLGQTQETQYF. CDR3 in DNA: TGCGCCAGCGGCCTGGGACAGACCCAAGAGACCCAGTACTTC.

This clonotype was picked up many times. This chain links TRBV12-5 with TRBJ2-3; tentatively, D is TRBD1 (6 bases). The CDR3 runs 18 residues. Germline lookup yields CDR1 LGHNT and CDR2 FRNRAP. The V end was cut by 5 bases, the J end by 2 bases, with 23 bases between. CDR3 sequence (DNA): TGTGCTAGTGGTGTCACCTTCCAGGGGTGGGGGTCCACAGATACGCAGTATTTT. Protein: CASGVTFQGWGSTDTQYF. The full variable domain, with the rest looked up from reference TRBV12-5 and TRBJ2-3, is DARVTQTPRHKVTEMGQEVTMRCQPILGHNTVFWYRQTMMQGLELLAYFRNRAPLDDSGMPKDRFSAEMPDATLATLKIQPSEPRDSAVYFCASGVTFQGWGSTDTQYFGPGTRLTVL.

This clonotype was detected many times. This chain joins TRBV28 and TRBJ1-6; D gene ambiguous. The CDR3 is made up of 15 amino acids. V lost 5 bases to trimming and J lost 10 bases, with 18 bases between them. CDR1 and CDR2 (germline): MDHEN, SYDVKM. The CDR3 spells CASSPATGIGSPLHF. CDR3 nucleotides: TGTGCCAGCAGTCCAGCAACGGGCATCGGATCACCCCTCCACTTT.